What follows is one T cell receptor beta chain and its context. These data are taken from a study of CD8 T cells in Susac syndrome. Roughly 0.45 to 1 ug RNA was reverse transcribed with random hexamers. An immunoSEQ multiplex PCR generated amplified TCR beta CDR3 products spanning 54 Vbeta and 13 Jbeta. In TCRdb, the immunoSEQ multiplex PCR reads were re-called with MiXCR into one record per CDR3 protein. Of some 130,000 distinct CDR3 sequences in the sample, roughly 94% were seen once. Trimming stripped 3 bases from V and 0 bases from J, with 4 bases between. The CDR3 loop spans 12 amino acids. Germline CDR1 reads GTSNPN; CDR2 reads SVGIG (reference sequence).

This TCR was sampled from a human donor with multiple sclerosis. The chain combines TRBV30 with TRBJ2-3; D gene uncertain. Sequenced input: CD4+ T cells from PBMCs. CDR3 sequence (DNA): TGTGCCTGGAGCCAGAGCACAGATACGCAGTATTTT. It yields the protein CAWSQSTDTQYF.